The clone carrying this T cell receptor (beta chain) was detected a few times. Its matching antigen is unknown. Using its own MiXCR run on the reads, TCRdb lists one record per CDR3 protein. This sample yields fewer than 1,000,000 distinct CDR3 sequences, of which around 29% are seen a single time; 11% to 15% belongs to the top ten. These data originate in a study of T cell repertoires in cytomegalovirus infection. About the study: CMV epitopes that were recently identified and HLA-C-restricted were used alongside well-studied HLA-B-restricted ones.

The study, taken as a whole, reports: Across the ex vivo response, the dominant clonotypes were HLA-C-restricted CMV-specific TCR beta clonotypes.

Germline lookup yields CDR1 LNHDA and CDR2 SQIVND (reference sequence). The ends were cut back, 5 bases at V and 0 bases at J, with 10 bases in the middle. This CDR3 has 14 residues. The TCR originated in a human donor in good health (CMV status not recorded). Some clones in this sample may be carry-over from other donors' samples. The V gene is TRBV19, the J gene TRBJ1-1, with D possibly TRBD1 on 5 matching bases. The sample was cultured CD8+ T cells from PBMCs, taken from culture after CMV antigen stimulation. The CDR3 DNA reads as TGTGCCAGTAGTCCCCGGGACCTGAACACTGAAGCTTTCTTT. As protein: CASSPRDLNTEAFF.